This TCR beta chain was obtained from a study of T cell clones after liver transplantation. About the research overall: TCRbeta sequencing after a pre-transplant mixed lymphocyte reaction identified graft-donor-reactive clones, later tracked in post-transplant blood. As an antigen-independent comparator, third-party-reactive TCRbeta sequences came from pre-transplant mixed lymphocyte reactions. Timepoints were pre-transplant, pre-withdrawal, and after withdrawal was completed or failed.

Worth noting for this clone: Its antigen is still unknown.

Study-wide results and limits: Conclusions were preliminary, with small, heterogeneous patient groups.

The CDR3 is 12 amino acids. CDR1 is MNHEY, CDR2 SVGAGI, per germline. V lost 11 bases and J lost 7, with 17 bases in between. Profiling relied on immunoSEQ multiplex PCR, and the TCRdb table lists in-frame clones only, not all of them. The sample lists fewer than 45,000 clones; just over 85% were seen once. The sequence derives from a human patient who received a liver transplant. Some of the T cells might come from the graft donor. The sequencing used CD4+ T cells from blood, collected 24 months after liver transplant. V usage is TRBV6-5 and J usage is TRBJ1-2; a weak D match, TRBD1 (5 bases). The DNA for the CDR3 is TGTGCCTCGGGGGAGCTCATCGGTGGCTACACCTTC. Translation: CASGELIGGYTF.